The clone carrying this T cell receptor (beta chain) has a handful of counts. Its matching antigen is unknown. Measured with immunoSEQ multiplex PCR; TCRdb has only the in-frame clones, and not every one. The sample shows about 32,000 clones, 83% of them seen only once. The sample is drawn from a study of T cells in narcolepsy. Overall study: Patients with NT1 or NT2 and healthy control donors were enrolled. General observations from the study: Blood of same and different patients, but not healthy controls, reportedly held recurring autoreactive clonotypes. Autoreactive HCRT-specific and TRIB2-specific clonotypes were marked in same-patient CSF-versus-blood CD4+ comparisons. Autoreactive clone sequences were missing from some blood memory CD4+ repertoires.

Trimming cost V 5 bases and J 8 bases, with 13 bases left between them. CDR3 length: 12 residues. Germline CDR1 and CDR2: SGHDT and YYEEEE. The TCR originated in a human donor in good health. The sequenced material came from memory (CD45RA-) CD4+ T cells from blood. This sequence joins TRBV5-6 and TRBJ1-2, with D possibly TRBD1 on 5 matching bases. The CDR3 loop is CASRSGVAGYTF. CDR3 coding DNA: TGTGCCAGCAGGTCGGGGGTAGCGGGCTACACCTTC.